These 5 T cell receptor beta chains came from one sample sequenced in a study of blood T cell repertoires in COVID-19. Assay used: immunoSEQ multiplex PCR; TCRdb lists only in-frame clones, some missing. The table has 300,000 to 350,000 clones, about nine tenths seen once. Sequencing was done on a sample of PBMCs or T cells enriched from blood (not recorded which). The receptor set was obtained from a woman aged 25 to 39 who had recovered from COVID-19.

This CDR3 reads CAIKGGEGEQFF. CDR3 nucleotides: TGTGCCATCAAAGGGGGAGAGGGTGAGCAGTTCTTC. V gene TRBV10-3 combines with J gene TRBJ2-1; D is perhaps TRBD1 (6 bases). Germline assignment: CDR1 ENHRY and CDR2 SYGVKD. V was pared by 7 bases and J by 9 bases, with 13 bases between. The CDR3 covers 12 residues.

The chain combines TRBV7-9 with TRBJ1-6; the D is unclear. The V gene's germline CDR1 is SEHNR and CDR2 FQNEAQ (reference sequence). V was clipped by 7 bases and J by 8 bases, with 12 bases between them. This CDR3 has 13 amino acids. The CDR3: CASTLTADSPLHF. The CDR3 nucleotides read TGTGCCAGCACCTTGACGGCGGATTCACCCCTCCACTTT.

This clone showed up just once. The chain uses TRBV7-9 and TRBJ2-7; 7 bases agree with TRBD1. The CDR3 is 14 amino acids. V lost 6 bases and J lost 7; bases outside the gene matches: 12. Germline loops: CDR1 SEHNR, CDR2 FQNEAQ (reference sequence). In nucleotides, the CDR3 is TGTGCCAGCAGTTCCTTTACAGGGGATGGAGAGCAGTACTTC. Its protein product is CASSSFTGDGEQYF.

DNA for the CDR3: TGTGCCAGCAGATTAGCGGGCCCCTCCTACAATGAGCAGTTCTTC. Its protein is CASRLAGPSYNEQFF. This chain joins TRBV27 and TRBJ2-1; 7 bases are shared with TRBD2. Germline CDR1 is MNHEY and CDR2 is SMNVEV (reference sequence). V trimming: 6 bases; J trimming: 0 bases; junction bases outside the gene matches: 5. The CDR3 totals 15 residues.

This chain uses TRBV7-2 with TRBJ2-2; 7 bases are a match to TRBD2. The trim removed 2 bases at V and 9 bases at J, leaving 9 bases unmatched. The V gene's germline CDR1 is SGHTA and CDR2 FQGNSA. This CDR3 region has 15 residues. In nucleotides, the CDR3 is TGTGCCAGCAGCTTATTAGCGGGTAAAGGCCGGGAGCTGTTTTTT. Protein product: CASSLLAGKGRELFF.